Reported below is one T cell receptor (beta chain). The antigen remains undetermined. All of the isolated RNA was reverse transcribed, so expressed TCRB transcripts were sequenced. Here immunoSEQ multiplex PCR was the method, and the copy in TCRdb shows in-frame clones only, minus some. The sample consists of around 650,000 clones, around 12% of them appearing once. The sample comes from a study of beta chain features in type 1 diabetes. The overall study: Age and gender were similar between patients and healthy donors, as were cell yields. Study-level results: Fewer junction insertions and more nucleotide deletions appeared in type 1 diabetes patients. High TCR expression in some cells could lead to their over-representation in cDNA sequencing. Patients' naive, central memory and Treg TCRB repertoires seemed closer to one another than those of healthy donors. For Type 1 diabetes patients, all four CD4+ subsets carried TCRB CDR3s that were moderately but significantly shorter.

From germline, CDR1 is SGDLS and CDR2 YYNGEE. J gave up 0 bases and V 4 bases, and 3 bases lay outside the gene matches. The CDR3 runs 16 residues. This receptor was identified in a man aged 25 to 40 with type 1 diabetes. The chain has TRBV9 and TRBJ1-3; 11 nucleotides match TRBD1. Sequencing used naive CD4+ T cells from blood. This CDR3 is CASSPGTGGSGNTIYF. The CDR3, as DNA: TGTGCCAGCAGCCCCGGGACAGGGGGCTCTGGAAACACCATATATTTT.